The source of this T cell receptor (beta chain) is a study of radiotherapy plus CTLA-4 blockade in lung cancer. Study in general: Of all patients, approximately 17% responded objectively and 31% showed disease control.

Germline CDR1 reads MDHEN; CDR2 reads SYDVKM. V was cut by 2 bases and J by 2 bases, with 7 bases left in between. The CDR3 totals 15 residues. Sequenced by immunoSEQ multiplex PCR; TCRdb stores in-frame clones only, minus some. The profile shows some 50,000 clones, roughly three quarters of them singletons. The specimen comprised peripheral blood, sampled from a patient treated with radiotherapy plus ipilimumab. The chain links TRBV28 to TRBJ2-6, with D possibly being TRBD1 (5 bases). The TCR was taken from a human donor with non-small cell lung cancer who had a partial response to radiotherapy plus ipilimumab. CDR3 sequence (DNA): TGTGCCAGCAGTTTAGCCAGGGCTGGGGCCAACGTCCTGACTTTC. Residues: CASSLARAGANVLTF. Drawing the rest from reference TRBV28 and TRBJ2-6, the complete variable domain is DVKVTQSSRYLVKRTGEKVFLECVQDMDHENMFWYRQDPGLGLRLIYFSYDVKMKEKGDIPEGYSVSREKKERFSLILESASTNQTSMYLCASSLARAGANVLTFGAGSRLTVL.